The present T cell receptor beta chain was sequenced within a study of shared clonotypes between healthy human individuals. Data came from immunoSEQ multiplex PCR; TCRdb stores just in-frame clones and leaves some out. The sample has about 2.3 million clones, 85% to 95% seen once. The material sequenced was naive CD4+ T cells from PBMCs. As for subset: CD45RA+ positively selected. This TCR came from a man between 18 and 35 years old in good health. Some clones in this sample may be carry-over from other donors' samples.

In nucleotides, the CDR3 is TGTGCCAGCAGTGAGGGGTACATTCAGTACTTC. It codes for CASSEGYIQYF. The chain employs TRBV2 and TRBJ2-4; D not certain. The V gene lost 3 bases and the J gene lost 8 bases, with 5 bases spanning the gap. This CDR3 contains 11 residues. In germline, CDR1 is SNHLY, CDR2 FYNNEI.